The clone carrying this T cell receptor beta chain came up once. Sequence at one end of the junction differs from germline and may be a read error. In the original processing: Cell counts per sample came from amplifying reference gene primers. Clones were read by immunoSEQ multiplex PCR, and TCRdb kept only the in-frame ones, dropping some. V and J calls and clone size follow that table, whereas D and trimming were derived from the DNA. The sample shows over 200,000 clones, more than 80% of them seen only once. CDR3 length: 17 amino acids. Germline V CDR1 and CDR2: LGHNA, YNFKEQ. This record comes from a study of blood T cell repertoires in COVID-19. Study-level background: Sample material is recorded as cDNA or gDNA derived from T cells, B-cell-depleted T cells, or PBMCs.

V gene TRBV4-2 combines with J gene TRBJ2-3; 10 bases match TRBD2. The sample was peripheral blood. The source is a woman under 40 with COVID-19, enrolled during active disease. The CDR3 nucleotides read TGTGCCAGCGGCCAAGGACCTAGCGGGAGTGGGACAGATACGCAGTATTTT. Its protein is CASGQGPSGSGTDTQYF.